This T cell receptor beta chain originates from a study of cytomegalovirus exposure and HLA in healthy donors. The study's findings and limits: Earlier findings revealed that most TCR beta V segments proved productive either about 87% or about 30% of the time.

Concerning this clone: What it binds is not known.

Germline CDR1 reads SGHRS; CDR2 reads YFSETQ. The CDR3 is 16 residues long. V was cut by 0 bases and J by 0 bases, with 12 bases left in between. PCR employed 60 Vbeta and 13 Jbeta primers. Authors' analysis steps: As a later analysis found, there were 60 million to 90 million unique TCR beta chains, of which approximately 10 million were shared. The data were produced by immunoSEQ multiplex PCR, yet TCRdb's version contains in-frame clones alone and is incomplete. That table furnishes V, J and clone size, whereas the DNA furnished D and trimming. The sample records 160,000 or so clones, about 85% being singletons.

The V gene is TRBV5-1, the J gene TRBJ1-1; D might be TRBD1 (5 bases). This sequence originates from a woman between 18 and 29 years old in good health and CMV-seronegative. The sequenced material came from PBMCs. This chain's CDR3 is CASSLALRTLNTEAFF. The CDR3 DNA is TGCGCCAGCAGCTTGGCCCTCAGGACATTGAACACTGAAGCTTTCTTT. The full variable domain, in which reference TRBV5-1 and TRBJ1-1 provide the parts outside the CDR3, is KAGVTQTPRYLIKTRGQQVTLSCSPISGHRSVSWYQQTPGQGLQFLFEYFSETQRNKGNFPGRFSGRQFSNSRSEMNVSTLELGDSALYLCASSLALRTLNTEAFFGQGTRLTVV.